This is a list of T cell receptor beta chains from one sample in a study of blood T cells in healthy people across ages. TCRdb processed the 5' RACE reads anew with MiXCR; each CDR3 protein has one entry. The sample lists 980,000 or so distinct CDR3 sequences; approximately 49% were seen once. The sequenced sample consisted of blood. The receptors come from a man aged 25 to 45 in good health. Each CDR3 is given with its conserved first and last residue. A D gene is named only where the DNA matches it firmly. Part of the rows lack a size; the others show once, few, many or a class for expanded clones.

CDR3 length,J gene,V gene,D gene,clone size,CDR3 protein,CDR3 DNA
12,TRBJ2-3,TRBV29-1,.,few,CSVRVSTDTQYF,TGCAGCGTTCGGGTTAGCACAGATACGCAGTATTTT
15,TRBJ2-4,TRBV11-2,.,.,CASSRRVEGKNIQYF,TGTGCCAGCAGTCGCAGGGTGGAGGGCAAAAACATTCAGTACTTC
15,TRBJ2-7,TRBV27,TRBD2,.,CASSLGGTTLYEQYF,TGTGCCAGCAGTTTGGGAGGGACTACCCTTTACGAGCAGTACTTC
15,TRBJ2-7,TRBV28,.,.,CASTNGGSSSYEQYF,TGTGCCAGCACAAATGGGGGGTCTAGCTCCTACGAGCAGTACTTC
14,TRBJ1-4,TRBV12-3/TRBV12-4,TRBD1,.,CASSTGQGAEKLFF,TGTGCCAGCAGCACGGGACAGGGTGCTGAAAAACTGTTTTTT
16,TRBJ1-1,TRBV20-1,.,.,CSARDQGDPKDLEAFF,TGCAGTGCTAGAGATCAGGGAGACCCTAAGGACTTAGAAGCTTTCTTT
12,TRBJ2-5,TRBV11-2,.,.,CASSSEWETQYF,TGTGCCAGCAGCTCCGAATGGGAGACCCAGTACTTC
15,TRBJ2-7,TRBV5-5,TRBD1,.,CASSEGQGATYEQYF,TGTGCCAGCAGCGAGGGACAGGGGGCCACCTACGAGCAGTACTTC
13,TRBJ2-1,TRBV14,.,.,CASRHGVGNEQFF,TGTGCCAGCAGACACGGAGTCGGCAATGAGCAGTTCTTC
12,TRBJ2-5,TRBV27,TRBD2,few,CASASRGETQYF,TGTGCCAGCGCCTCGCGGGGGGAGACCCAGTACTTC
12,TRBJ1-4,TRBV29-1,.,few,CSVARAGEKLFF,TGCAGCGTTGCCAGGGCGGGTGAAAAACTGTTTTTT
16,TRBJ1-1,TRBV5-1,.,.,CASSFDPGRQNTEAFF,TGCGCCAGCAGCTTCGATCCGGGACGGCAGAACACTGAAGCTTTCTTT
14,TRBJ2-5,TRBV4-1,.,.,CASSPGAGLKTQYF,TGCGCCAGCAGCCCGGGAGCGGGTCTAAAGACCCAGTACTTC
15,TRBJ1-2,TRBV6-6,TRBD1,.,CASSLGTGEENGYTF,TGTGCCAGCAGCCTGGGGACAGGGGAGGAAAATGGCTACACCTTC
13,TRBJ1-1,TRBV25-1,.,.,CASKRPGGSEPFF,TGTGCCAGCAAACGACCGGGTGGGTCCGAACCTTTCTTT
14,TRBJ1-2,TRBV6-5,TRBD1,.,CASRLGQGGYGYTF,TGTGCCAGCAGACTTGGACAGGGAGGCTATGGCTACACCTTC
15,TRBJ1-1,TRBV18,TRBD1,.,CASWDSTGVKTEAFF,TGTGCCAGCTGGGACAGCACAGGGGTCAAAACTGAAGCTTTCTTT
21,TRBJ2-6,TRBV28,TRBD1,.,CASRSPSGTGAQGSGANVLTF,TGTGCCAGCAGGAGCCCATCCGGGACAGGGGCCCAAGGGTCTGGGGCCAACGTCCTGACTTTC
14,TRBJ2-7,TRBV20-1,TRBD1,many,CSARSDRVDYEQYF,TGCAGTGCTAGGTCGGACAGGGTGGACTACGAGCAGTACTTC
16,TRBJ1-4,TRBV14,.,.,CASSQDPGWGNEKLFF,TGTGCCAGCAGCCAAGATCCAGGCTGGGGTAATGAAAAACTGTTTTTT
15,TRBJ2-7,TRBV20-1,TRBD1,.,CSARAVAGGFNEQYF,TGCAGTGCTAGAGCGGTTGCAGGGGGTTTCAACGAGCAGTACTTC
15,TRBJ2-5,TRBV6-5,.,.,CASSYASEGQETQYF,TGTGCCAGCAGTTACGCTAGCGAGGGACAAGAGACCCAGTACTTC